What follows are 5 T cell receptor beta chains derived from one specimen sequenced in a study of T cell repertoires in cytomegalovirus infection. These receptors' targets are unknown. TCRdb analysed the reads with MiXCR anew, one entry per CDR3 protein. Found here are 300,000 or so distinct CDR3 sequences, about 25% of them singletons; the top ten hold 13%. The input for sequencing was cultured PBMCs, taken from culture after CMV antigen stimulation. Receptor source: a human donor in good health (CMV status not recorded). Some clones in this sample may be carry-over from other donors' samples.

The table lists this clonotype with a few counts. This chain connects TRBV7-2 to TRBJ1-1, with no clear D. The V end was cut by 6 bases, the J end by 1 base, with 9 bases between. Germline CDR1 SGHTA, CDR2 FQGNSA. CDR3 length equals 13 residues. CDR3 in amino acids: CASRGRRNTEAFF. The CDR3 DNA is TGTGCCAGCAGAGGCCGACGGAACACTGAAGCTTTCTTT.

This clonotype was detected only a few times. The rearrangement joins TRBV7-6 to TRBJ1-3, with unresolved D. There are 13 residues in the CDR3. Germline V gene sequence: CDR1 SGHVS, CDR2 FNYEAQ. V was trimmed by 5 bases and J by 2 bases, leaving 7 bases between them. The CDR3 region has the DNA TGTGCCAGCAGCCCCAGCACTGGAAACACCATATATTTT. Translating gives CASSPSTGNTIYF.

This clonotype occurred a few times. The chain joins TRBV27 to TRBJ1-6; a possible D gene is TRBD1 (6 bases). CDR3 length: 17 residues. Germline CDR1 MNHEY, CDR2 SMNVEV (reference sequence). Trimming shortened V by 2 bases and J by 0 bases, and 11 bases separated the two germline ends. CDR3 in amino acids: CASSLNRASSYNSPLHF. The DNA of the CDR3 is TGTGCCAGCAGTTTAAACAGGGCTAGCTCCTATAATTCACCCCTCCACTTT.

Only a few counts were recorded for this clonotype. The J gene is TRBJ2-2, the V gene TRBV7-8; no reliable D call. Trimming took off 2 bases at V and 7 bases at J, with 5 bases between the two ends. There are 12 residues in the CDR3. Germline V gene data show CDR1 as SGHVS and CDR2 as FQNEAQ. Written as DNA, the CDR3 is TGTGCCAGCAGCTTATCGTACGGGGAGCTGTTTTTT. Translated, it gives CASSLSYGELFF.

CDR3 sequence: CASSLGARAKRHIQYF. In DNA form, the CDR3 reads TGTGCCAGCAGCTTAGGAGCCAGGGCGAAGAGGCACATTCAGTACTTC. The rearrangement uses TRBV11-2 and TRBJ2-4, with D perhaps TRBD1 (5 bases). This CDR3 comprises 16 residues. V shed 1 base and J shed 8 bases, with 18 bases lying between them. Germline lookup yields CDR1 SGHAT and CDR2 FQNNGV.